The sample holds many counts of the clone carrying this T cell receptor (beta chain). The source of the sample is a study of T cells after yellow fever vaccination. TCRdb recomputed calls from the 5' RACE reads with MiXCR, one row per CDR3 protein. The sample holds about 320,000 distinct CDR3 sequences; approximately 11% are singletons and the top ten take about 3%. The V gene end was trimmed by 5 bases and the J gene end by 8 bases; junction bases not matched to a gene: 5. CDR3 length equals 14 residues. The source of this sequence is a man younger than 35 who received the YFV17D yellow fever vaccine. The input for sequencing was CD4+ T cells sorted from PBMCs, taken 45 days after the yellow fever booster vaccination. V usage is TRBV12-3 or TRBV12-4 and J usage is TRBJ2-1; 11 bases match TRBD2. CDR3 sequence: CASSPTSGGDEQFF. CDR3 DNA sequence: TGTGCCAGCAGTCCCACTAGCGGGGGCGATGAGCAGTTCTTC.